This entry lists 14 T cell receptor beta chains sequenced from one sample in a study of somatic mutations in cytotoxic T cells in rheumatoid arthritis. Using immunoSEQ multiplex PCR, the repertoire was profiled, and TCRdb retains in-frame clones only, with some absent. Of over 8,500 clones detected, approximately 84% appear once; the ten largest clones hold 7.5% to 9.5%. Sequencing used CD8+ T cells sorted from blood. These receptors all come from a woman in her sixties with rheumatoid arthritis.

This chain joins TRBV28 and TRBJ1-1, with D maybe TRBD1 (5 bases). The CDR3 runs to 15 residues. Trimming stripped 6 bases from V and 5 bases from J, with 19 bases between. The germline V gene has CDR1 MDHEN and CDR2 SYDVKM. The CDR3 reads CASSPVGVVGTEAFF. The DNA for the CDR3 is TGTGCCAGCAGCCCGGTAGGGGTGGTTGGGACTGAAGCTTTCTTT.

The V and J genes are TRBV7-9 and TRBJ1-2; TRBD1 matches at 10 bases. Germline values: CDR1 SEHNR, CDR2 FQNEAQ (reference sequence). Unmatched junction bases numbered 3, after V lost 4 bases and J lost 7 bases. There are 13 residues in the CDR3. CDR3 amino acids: CASSYRQGAGYTF. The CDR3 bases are TGTGCCAGCAGCTACCGACAGGGGGCTGGCTACACCTTC.

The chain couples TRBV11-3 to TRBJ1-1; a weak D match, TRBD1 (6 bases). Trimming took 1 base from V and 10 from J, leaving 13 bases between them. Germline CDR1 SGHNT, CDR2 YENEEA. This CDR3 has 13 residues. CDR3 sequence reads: CASSLGPGVGAFF. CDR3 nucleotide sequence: TGTGCCAGCAGCTTAGGGCCAGGGGTTGGAGCTTTCTTT.

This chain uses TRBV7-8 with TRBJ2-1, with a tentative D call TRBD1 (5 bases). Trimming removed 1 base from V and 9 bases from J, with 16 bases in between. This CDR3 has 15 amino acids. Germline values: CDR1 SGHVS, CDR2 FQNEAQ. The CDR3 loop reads CASSLVVAGQGEQFF. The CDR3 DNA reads TGTGCCAGCAGCTTAGTAGTAGCCGGGCAGGGTGAGCAGTTCTTC.

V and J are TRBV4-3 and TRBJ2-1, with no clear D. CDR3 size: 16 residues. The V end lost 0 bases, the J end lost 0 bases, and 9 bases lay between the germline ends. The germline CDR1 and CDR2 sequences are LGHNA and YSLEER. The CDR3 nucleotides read TGCGCCAGCAGCCAAGAAGAGTCTAGCTCCTACAATGAGCAGTTCTTC. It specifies CASSQEESSSYNEQFF.

The CDR3 loop is CASSLVTGDSYNEQFF. The CDR3 nucleotides read TGTGCCAGCAGCTTAGTGACAGGGGACTCCTACAATGAGCAGTTCTTC. V gene TRBV7-6 combines with J gene TRBJ2-1, with 8 bases lining up with TRBD1. Trimming took 1 base from V and 0 from J; bases not matched to a gene: 2. CDR3 length: 16 residues. CDR1 SGHVS and CDR2 FNYEAQ come from the germline V gene.

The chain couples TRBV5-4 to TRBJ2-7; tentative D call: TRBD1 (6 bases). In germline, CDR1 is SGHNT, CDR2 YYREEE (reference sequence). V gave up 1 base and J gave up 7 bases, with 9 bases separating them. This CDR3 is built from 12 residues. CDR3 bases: TGTGCCAGCAGCTTGATGACAGGAGAGCAGTACTTC. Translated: CASSLMTGEQYF.

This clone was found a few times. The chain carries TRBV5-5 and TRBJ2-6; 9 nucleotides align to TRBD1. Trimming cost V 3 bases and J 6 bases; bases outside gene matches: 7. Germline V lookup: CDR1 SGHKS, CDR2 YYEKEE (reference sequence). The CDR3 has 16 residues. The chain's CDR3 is CASSWGQGLLANVLTF. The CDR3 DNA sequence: TGTGCCAGCAGCTGGGGACAGGGCCTACTGGCCAACGTCCTGACTTTC.

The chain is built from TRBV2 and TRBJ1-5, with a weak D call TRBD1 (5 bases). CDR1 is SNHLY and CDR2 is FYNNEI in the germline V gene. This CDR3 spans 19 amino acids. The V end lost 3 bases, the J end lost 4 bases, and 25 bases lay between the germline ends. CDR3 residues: CASSDDQTEIDKFNQPQHF. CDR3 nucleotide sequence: TGTGCCAGCAGTGACGACCAGACAGAAATCGACAAGTTTAATCAGCCCCAGCATTTT.

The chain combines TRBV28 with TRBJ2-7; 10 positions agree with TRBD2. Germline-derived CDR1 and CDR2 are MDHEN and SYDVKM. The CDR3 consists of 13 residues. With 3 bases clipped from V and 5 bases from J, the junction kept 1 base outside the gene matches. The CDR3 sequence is CASSLGLANEQYF. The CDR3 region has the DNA TGTGCCAGCAGTTTGGGACTAGCGAACGAGCAGTACTTC.

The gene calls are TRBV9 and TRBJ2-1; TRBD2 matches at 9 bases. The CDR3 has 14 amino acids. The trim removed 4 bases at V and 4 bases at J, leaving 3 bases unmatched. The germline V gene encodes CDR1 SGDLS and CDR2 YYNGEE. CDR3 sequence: CASSYTSGYNEQFF. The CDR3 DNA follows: TGTGCCAGCAGCTATACTAGCGGGTACAATGAGCAGTTCTTC.

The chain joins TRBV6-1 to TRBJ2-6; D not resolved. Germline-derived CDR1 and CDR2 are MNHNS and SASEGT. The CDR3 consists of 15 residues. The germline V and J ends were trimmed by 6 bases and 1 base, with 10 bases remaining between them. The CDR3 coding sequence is TGTGCCAGCAGCCCCACCACTTCTGGGGCCAACGTCCTGACTTTC. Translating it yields CASSPTTSGANVLTF.

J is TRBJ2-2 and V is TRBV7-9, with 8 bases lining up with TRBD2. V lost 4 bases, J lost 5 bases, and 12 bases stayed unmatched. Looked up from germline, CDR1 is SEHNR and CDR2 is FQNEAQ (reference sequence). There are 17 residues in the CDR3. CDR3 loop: CASSYPQRERSTGELFF. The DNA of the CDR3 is TGTGCCAGCAGCTACCCTCAGCGGGAGAGGTCGACCGGGGAGCTGTTTTTT.

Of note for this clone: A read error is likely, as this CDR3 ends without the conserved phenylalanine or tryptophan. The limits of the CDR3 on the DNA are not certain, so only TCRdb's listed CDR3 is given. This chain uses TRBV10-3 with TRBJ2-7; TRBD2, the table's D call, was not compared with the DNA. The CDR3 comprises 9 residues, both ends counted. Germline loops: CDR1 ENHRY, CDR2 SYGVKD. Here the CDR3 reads CASHRVGTL.